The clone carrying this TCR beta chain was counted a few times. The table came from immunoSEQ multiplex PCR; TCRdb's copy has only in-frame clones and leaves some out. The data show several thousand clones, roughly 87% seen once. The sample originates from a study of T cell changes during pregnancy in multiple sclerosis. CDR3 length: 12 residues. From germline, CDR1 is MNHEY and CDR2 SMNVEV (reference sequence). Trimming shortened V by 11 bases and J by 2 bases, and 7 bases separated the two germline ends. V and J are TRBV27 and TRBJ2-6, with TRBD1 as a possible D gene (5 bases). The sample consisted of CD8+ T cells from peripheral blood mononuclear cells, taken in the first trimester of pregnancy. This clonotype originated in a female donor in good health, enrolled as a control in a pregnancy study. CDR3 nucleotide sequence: TGTGCCGCAGGGCCTGGGGCCAACGTCCTGACTTTC. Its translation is CAAGPGANVLTF.